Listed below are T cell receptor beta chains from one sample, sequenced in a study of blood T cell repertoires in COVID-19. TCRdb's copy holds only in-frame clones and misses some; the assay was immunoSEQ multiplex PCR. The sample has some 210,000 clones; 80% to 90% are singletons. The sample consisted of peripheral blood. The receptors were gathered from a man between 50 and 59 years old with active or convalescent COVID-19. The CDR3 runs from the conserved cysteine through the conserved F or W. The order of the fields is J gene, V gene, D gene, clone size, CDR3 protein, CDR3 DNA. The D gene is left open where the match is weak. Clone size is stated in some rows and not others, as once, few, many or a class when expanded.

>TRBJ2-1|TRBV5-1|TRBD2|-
CASSGWTSGDTYNEQFF
TGCGCCAGCAGCGGGTGGACTAGCGGGGACACCTACAATGAGCAGTTCTTC
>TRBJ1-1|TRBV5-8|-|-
CASSLTGAVMNTEAFF
TGTGCCAGCAGCTTGACAGGAGCCGTTATGAACACTGAAGCTTTCTTT
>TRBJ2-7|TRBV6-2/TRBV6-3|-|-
CASSYSAQPGNF
TGTGCCAGCAGTTACTCGGCCCAACCCGGGAACTTC
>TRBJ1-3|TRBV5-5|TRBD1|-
CASGRGPGNTIYF
TGTGCCAGCGGCAGGGGGCCTGGAAACACCATATATTTT
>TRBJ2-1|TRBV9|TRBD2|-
CASSWTSGQDNEQFF
TGTGCCAGCAGCTGGACTAGCGGACAGGACAATGAGCAGTTCTTC
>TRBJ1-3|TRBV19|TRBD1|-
CASSLLPGGTGNTIYF
TGTGCCAGTAGTCTTCTACCAGGGGGAACTGGAAACACCATATATTTT
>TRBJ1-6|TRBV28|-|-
CASSFRRGDSPLHF
TGTGCCAGCAGTTTCCGACGGGGGGATTCACCCCTCCACTTT
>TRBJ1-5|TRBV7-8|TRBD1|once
CASSYDRGINQPQHF
TGTGCCAGCAGCTACGACAGGGGGATAAATCAGCCCCAGCATTTT
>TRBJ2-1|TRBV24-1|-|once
CATSPGTYNEQFF
TGTGCCACCAGCCCGGGAACATACAATGAGCAGTTCTTC
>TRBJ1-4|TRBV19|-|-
CASSTGLQANEKLFF
TGTGCCAGTAGTACGGGACTTCAGGCTAATGAAAAACTGTTTTTT
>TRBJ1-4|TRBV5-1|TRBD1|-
CASSRTGGHEKLFF
TGCGCCAGCAGCCGGACAGGGGGCCATGAAAAACTGTTTTTT
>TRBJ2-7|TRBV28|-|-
CASSPPSGGARLSYEQYF
TGTGCCAGCAGTCCTCCAAGTGGGGGGGCTCGACTCTCCTACGAGCAGTACTTC
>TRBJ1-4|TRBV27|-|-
CASSLNYGDNEKLFF
TGTGCCAGCAGTTTAAACTACGGCGATAATGAAAAACTGTTTTTT
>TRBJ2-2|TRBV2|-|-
CASSRGYSNTGELFF
TGTGCCAGCAGTAGGGGATATTCGAACACCGGGGAGCTGTTTTTT
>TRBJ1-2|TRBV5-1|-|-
CASSLGHAFNYGYTF
TGCGCCAGCAGCTTGGGGCATGCATTTAACTATGGCTACACCTTC
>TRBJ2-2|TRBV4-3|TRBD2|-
CASSRSSGGTNTGELFF
TGCGCCAGCAGCCGCTCTAGCGGGGGGACGAACACCGGGGAGCTGTTTTTT
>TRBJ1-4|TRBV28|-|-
CASSLAGGPEKLFF
TGTGCCAGCAGTTTAGCGGGGGGGCCAGAAAAACTGTTTTTT
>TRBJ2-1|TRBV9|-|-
CASSVRGGGSSYNEQFF
TGTGCCAGCAGCGTGAGGGGAGGAGGGAGCTCCTACAATGAGCAGTTCTTC
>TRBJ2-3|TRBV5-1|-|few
CASSFLRSGTDTQYF
TGCGCCAGCAGCTTCCTTCGGTCAGGGACAGATACGCAGTATTTT
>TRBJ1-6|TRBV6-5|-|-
CAAAALGPVDSPLHF
TGTGCCGCGGCCGCCCTTGGCCCCGTCGATTCACCCCTCCACTTT
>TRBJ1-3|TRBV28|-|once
CASSPITGSGNTIYF
TGTGCCAGCAGTCCCATTACAGGGTCTGGAAACACCATATATTTT
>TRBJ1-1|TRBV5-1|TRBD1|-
CASSHASRTGWNTEAFF
TGCGCCAGCAGCCACGCAAGCCGGACAGGGTGGAACACTGAAGCTTTCTTT
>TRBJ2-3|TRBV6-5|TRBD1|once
CASQLGQLVDTQYF
TGTGCCAGCCAGCTGGGACAGCTGGTGGATACGCAGTATTTT
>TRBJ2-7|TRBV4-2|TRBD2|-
CASSPQSGSEQYF
TGTGCCAGCAGCCCCCAAAGCGGGAGCGAGCAGTACTTC
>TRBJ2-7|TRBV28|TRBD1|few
CASSLTGGSYEQYF
TGTGCCAGCAGTTTGACAGGGGGCTCCTACGAGCAGTACTTC
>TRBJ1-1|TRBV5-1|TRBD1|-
CASSLGTVTEAFF
TGCGCCAGCAGCTTAGGGACAGTCACTGAAGCTTTCTTT
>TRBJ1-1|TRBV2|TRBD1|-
CASRQGGNTEAFF
TGTGCCAGCAGACAGGGGGGGAACACTGAAGCTTTCTTT
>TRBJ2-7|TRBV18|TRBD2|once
CASSPPGGAGEQYF
TGTGCCAGCTCACCACCGGGAGGGGCTGGGGAGCAGTACTTC
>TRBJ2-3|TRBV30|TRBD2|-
CALRVLAGGPDTQYF
TGTGCCTTGAGGGTACTAGCGGGAGGGCCAGATACGCAGTATTTT
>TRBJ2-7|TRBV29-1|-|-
CSVRGSSYEQYF
TGCAGCGTTCGAGGGTCCTCCTACGAGCAGTACTTC
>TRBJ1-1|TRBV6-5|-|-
CASSNLGGGGTEAFF
TGTGCCAGCAGTAACCTGGGGGGAGGGGGCACTGAAGCTTTCTTT
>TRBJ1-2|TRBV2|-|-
CASRSSAGSINYGYTF
TGTGCCAGCAGGTCATCGGCAGGATCTATAAACTATGGCTACACCTTC
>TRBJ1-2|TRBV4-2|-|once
CASSRRGSLINQDGYTF
TGTGCCAGCAGCCGAAGGGGGAGCCTTATCAACCAGGATGGCTACACCTTC
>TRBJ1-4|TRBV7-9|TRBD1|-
CASSSTGGFTNEKLFF
TGTGCCAGCAGCTCGACAGGGGGCTTTACTAATGAAAAACTGTTTTTT
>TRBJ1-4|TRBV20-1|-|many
CSASGSGTNEKLFF
TGCAGTGCTAGTGGGAGCGGAACTAATGAAAAACTGTTTTTT
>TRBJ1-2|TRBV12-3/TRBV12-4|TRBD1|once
CASSLQGAHGYTF
TGTGCCAGCAGTCTGCAGGGGGCTCATGGCTACACCTTC
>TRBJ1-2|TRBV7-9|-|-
CASSLQGGYTF
TGTGCCAGCAGCCTACAGGGAGGCTACACCTTC
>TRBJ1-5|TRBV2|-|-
CASSPWGRLSNQPQHF
TGTGCCAGCAGCCCTTGGGGCAGACTCAGCAATCAGCCCCAGCATTTT
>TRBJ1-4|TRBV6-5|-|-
CASSQLKNEKLFF
TGTGCCAGCAGCCAACTAAAGAATGAAAAACTGTTTTTT
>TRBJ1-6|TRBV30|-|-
CAWSVTGPPSSPLHF
TGTGCCTGGAGTGTAACAGGTCCCCCAAGTTCACCCCTCCACTTT
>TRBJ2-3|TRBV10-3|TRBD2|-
CAISSGTSGSDTQYF
TGTGCCATCAGTTCCGGGACTAGCGGGAGTGATACGCAGTATTTT
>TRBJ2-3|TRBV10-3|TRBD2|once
CAVSGGSTDTQYF
TGTGCCGTGAGCGGGGGCAGCACAGATACGCAGTATTTT
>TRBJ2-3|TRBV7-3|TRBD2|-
CASSLTGLAATDTQYF
TGTGCCAGCAGCTTAACGGGACTAGCGGCCACAGATACGCAGTATTTT
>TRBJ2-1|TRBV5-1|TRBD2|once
CARSSGARGGYNEQFF
TGCGCCCGCAGCTCGGGGGCGCGGGGGGGATACAATGAGCAGTTCTTC
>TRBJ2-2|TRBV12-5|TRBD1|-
CASGLGQGDTGELFF
TGTGCTAGTGGTTTAGGACAGGGCGACACCGGGGAGCTGTTTTTT
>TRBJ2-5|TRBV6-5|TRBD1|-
CASDRLQGQETQYF
TGTGCCAGCGATAGACTACAGGGGCAAGAGACCCAGTACTTC
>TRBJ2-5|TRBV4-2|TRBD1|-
CASSQGAAGTGIETQYF
TGTGCCAGCAGCCAAGGCGCGGCCGGGACAGGGATAGAGACCCAGTACTTC
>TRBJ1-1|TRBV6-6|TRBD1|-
CASSHTGGDTEAFF
TGTGCCAGCAGTCACACAGGGGGGGACACTGAAGCTTTCTTT
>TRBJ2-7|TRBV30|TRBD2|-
CAWSPLAGSHEQYF
TGTGCCTGGAGTCCTTTAGCGGGGAGCCACGAGCAGTACTTC
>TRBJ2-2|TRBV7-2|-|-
CASSPGRYTGELFF
TGTGCCAGCAGCCCAGGCCGGTACACCGGGGAGCTGTTTTTT
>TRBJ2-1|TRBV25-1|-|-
CASIMSGGYNEQFF
TGTGCCAGCATTATGAGCGGTGGCTACAATGAGCAGTTCTTC